Shown below are 15 T cell receptor beta chains from a single sample sequenced in a study of beta chain features in type 1 diabetes. The study reverse transcribed the entire isolated RNA, so it sequenced expressed TCRB transcripts. TCRdb's table, derived via immunoSEQ multiplex PCR, lists solely in-frame clones and lacks some. The sample has 110,000 to 150,000 clones; about 10% are singletons. Material: central memory CD4+ T cells from blood. The receptors derive from a man younger than 30 in good health.

This chain joins TRBV6-6 and TRBJ1-1; D uncertain. Germline V gives CDR1 MNHNY, CDR2 SVGAGI (reference sequence). The V gene lost 8 bases and the J gene lost 5 bases, with 9 bases spanning the gap. The length of the CDR3 is 11 residues. Written as DNA, the CDR3 is TGTGCCAGCGGGAGGGAGACTGAAGCTTTCTTT. Translating gives CASGRETEAFF.

This clone has only a few counts. The rearrangement uses TRBV6-5 and TRBJ2-5, with D possibly being TRBD2 (7 bases). Germline-derived CDR1 and CDR2 are MNHEY and SVGAGI. Trimming left V 0 bases short and J 1 base short, with 9 bases between. The CDR3 contains 15 residues. The CDR3 protein is CASSYSAGAQETQYF. As DNA, the CDR3 is TGTGCCAGCAGTTACTCGGCGGGGGCCCAAGAGACCCAGTACTTC.

This clone was found a few times. The chain uses TRBV2 and TRBJ1-2; D may be TRBD1 (5 bases). The CDR3 is 16 amino acids. Germline V gene sequence: CDR1 SNHLY, CDR2 FYNNEI. V shed 1 base and J shed 3 bases, with 15 bases lying between them. DNA for the CDR3: TGTGCCAGCAGTGAAGTTCAGGGTTGGTCCTACTATGGCTACACCTTC. Protein product: CASSEVQGWSYYGYTF. Full variable domain (outside the CDR3, taken from reference TRBV2 and TRBJ1-2): EPEVTQTPSHQVTQMGQEVILRCVPISNHLYFYWYRQILGQKVEFLVSFYNNEISEKSEIFDDQFSVERPDGSNFTLKIRSTKLEDSAMYFCASSEVQGWSYYGYTFGSGTRLTVV.

The table lists this clone with a few counts. Here the CDR3 DNA reads TGCGCCAGCAGCCAAGCTGCGGGGGGGCTTAGAGAGACCCAGTACTTC. Protein: CASSQAAGGLRETQYF. The chain couples TRBV4-1 to TRBJ2-5, with 9 positions matching TRBD2. CDR1 and CDR2 from the germline V gene are MGHRA and YSYEKL. The CDR3 runs to 16 residues. The trim removed 1 base at V and 4 bases at J, leaving 7 bases unmatched.

V is TRBV7-2 and J is TRBJ2-6, with 10 bases matching TRBD1. This CDR3 region has 17 residues. In germline, CDR1 is SGHTA, CDR2 FQGNSA. V gave up 1 base and J gave up 2 bases; unmatched junction bases: 2. CDR3 nucleotides: TGTGCCAGCAGCTTAGGACAGGGGGCGGCTGGGGCCAACGTCCTGACTTTC. It specifies CASSLGQGAAGANVLTF.

This chain uses TRBV16 with TRBJ1-4; perhaps TRBD1 as D (5 bases). Trimming left V 4 bases short and J 5 bases short, with 11 bases between. Germline CDR1 reads KGHSY; CDR2 reads FQNENV. The CDR3 covers 14 residues. The CDR3 sequence: CASSPTDTNEKLFF. In nucleotides, the CDR3 is TGTGCCAGCAGCCCGACAGATACAAATGAAAAACTGTTTTTT.

This clone has only a few counts. The chain links TRBV6-5 to TRBJ2-7; D might be TRBD2 (6 bases). V lost 5 bases and J lost 0, with 14 bases in between. Germline loops: CDR1 MNHEY, CDR2 SVGAGI. The CDR3 contains 15 residues. CDR3: CASSPMEGSSYEQYF. CDR3 in DNA: TGTGCCAGCAGTCCTATGGAGGGTAGCTCCTACGAGCAGTACTTC.

The rearrangement joins TRBV5-1 to TRBJ2-3; D might be TRBD2 (5 bases). CDR1 is SGHRS and CDR2 is YFSETQ in the germline V gene. The CDR3 loop spans 14 amino acids. V was cut by 0 bases and J by 3 bases, with 8 bases left in between. The CDR3 DNA sequence: TGCGCCAGCAGCTTGGTTCCGGGGACAGATACGCAGTATTTT. Translated, it gives CASSLVPGTDTQYF.

In this sample, this clone turned up a few times. The chain has TRBV7-6 and TRBJ2-1, with 10 nucleotides matching TRBD2. The CDR3 contains 16 residues. Per germline, CDR1 SGHVS and CDR2 FNYEAQ. The V and J ends lost 5 bases and 6 bases, in that order; junction bases with no gene match: 10. The CDR3 coding sequence is TGTGCCAGCAGCCCCCCGGGTAGCGGGGGGACCAATGAGCAGTTCTTC. The encoded protein is CASSPPGSGGTNEQFF.

In its sample, this clone was seen a few times. This chain connects TRBV4-2 to TRBJ2-5; 9 nucleotides align to TRBD2. The trim removed 2 bases at V and 3 bases at J, leaving 7 bases unmatched. This CDR3 region has 16 residues. Germline CDR1 is LGHNA and CDR2 is YNFKEQ. In DNA, the CDR3 is TGTGCCAGCAGCCAATCTAGCGGGGAACAGGAAGAGACCCAGTACTTC. Encoded protein: CASSQSSGEQEETQYF.

This clone was picked up a small number of times. The chain has TRBV19 and TRBJ1-1; the D gene is possibly TRBD1 (6 bases). The V gene lost 7 bases and the J gene lost 4 bases, with 16 bases spanning the gap. There are 14 residues in the CDR3. Germline V CDR1 and CDR2: LNHDA, SQIVND (reference sequence). The chain's CDR3 is CASMRRGAGTEAFF. The CDR3 nucleotides are TGTGCCAGTATGCGTCGGGGGGCGGGCACTGAAGCTTTCTTT.

A few counts support this clone. This chain connects TRBV27 to TRBJ1-2; TRBD1 is a possible D gene (6 bases). Germline CDR1 and CDR2: MNHEY and SMNVEV (reference sequence). This CDR3 is 18 amino acids long. V was clipped by 4 bases and J by 1 base, with 22 bases between them. The chain's CDR3 is CASSSETPPGQRNYGYTF. CDR3 in DNA: TGTGCCAGCAGTTCGGAGACACCCCCGGGACAACGTAACTATGGCTACACCTTC.

This clone has just a few counts. The chain has TRBV30 and TRBJ2-6; D perhaps matches TRBD2 (5 bases). Germline assignment: CDR1 GTSNPN and CDR2 SVGIG (reference sequence). V shed 6 bases and J shed 0 bases, with 15 bases lying between them. The CDR3 sequence is 16 residues long. Written as DNA, the CDR3 is TGTGCCTGCCGGAAGGGAGACGGCTCTGGGGCCAACGTCCTGACTTTC. Amino acids: CACRKGDGSGANVLTF.

This clone has a count of ten or more. Here the CDR3 DNA reads TGTGCCTCCAAATCGAGCTCCTATAATTCACCCCTCCACTTT. It specifies CASKSSSYNSPLHF. This chain uses TRBV19 with TRBJ1-6, with unresolved D. The germline V gene encodes CDR1 LNHDA and CDR2 SQIVND (reference sequence). Trimming took 11 bases from V and 0 from J, leaving 11 bases between them. The CDR3 consists of 14 residues.

This clone was seen a handful of times. The chain employs TRBV19 and TRBJ1-5, with D unclear. V shed 2 bases and J shed 1 base, with 12 bases lying between them. CDR1 is LNHDA, CDR2 SQIVND, per germline (reference sequence). The CDR3 spans 16 residues. Here the CDR3 reads CASSIQEVGSNQPQHF. The CDR3 DNA follows: TGTGCCAGTAGTATACAGGAGGTGGGAAGCAATCAGCCCCAGCATTTT. Full variable domain (rest looked up from reference TRBV19 and TRBJ1-5): DGGITQSPKYLFRKEGQNVTLSCEQNLNHDAMYWYRQDPGQGLRLIYYSQIVNDFQKGDIAEGYSVSREKKESFPLTVTSAQKNPTAFYLCASSIQEVGSNQPQHFGDGTRLSIL.